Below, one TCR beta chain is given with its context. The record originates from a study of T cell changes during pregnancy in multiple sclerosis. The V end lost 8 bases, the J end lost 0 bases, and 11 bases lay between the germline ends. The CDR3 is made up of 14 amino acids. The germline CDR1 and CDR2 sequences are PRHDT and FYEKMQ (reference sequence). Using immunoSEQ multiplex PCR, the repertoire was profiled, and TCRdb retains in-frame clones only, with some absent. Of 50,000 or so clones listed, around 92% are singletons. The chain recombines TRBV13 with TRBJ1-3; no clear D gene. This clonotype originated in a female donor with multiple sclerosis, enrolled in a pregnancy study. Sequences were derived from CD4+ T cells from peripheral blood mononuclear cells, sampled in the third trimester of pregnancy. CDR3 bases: TGTGCCAGCCGGACCCGGGGCTCTGGAAACACCATATATTTT. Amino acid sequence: CASRTRGSGNTIYF.